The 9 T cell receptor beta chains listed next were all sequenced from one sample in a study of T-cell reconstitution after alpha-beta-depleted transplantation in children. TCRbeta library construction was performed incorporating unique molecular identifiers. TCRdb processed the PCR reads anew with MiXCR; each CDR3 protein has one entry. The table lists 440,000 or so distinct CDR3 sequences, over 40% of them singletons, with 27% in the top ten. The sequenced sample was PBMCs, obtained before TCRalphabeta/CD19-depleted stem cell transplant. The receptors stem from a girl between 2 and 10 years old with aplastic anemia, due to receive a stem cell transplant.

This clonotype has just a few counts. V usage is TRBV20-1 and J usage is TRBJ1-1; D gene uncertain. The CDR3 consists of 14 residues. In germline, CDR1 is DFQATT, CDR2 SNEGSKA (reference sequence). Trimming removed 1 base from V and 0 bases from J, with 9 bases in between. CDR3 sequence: CSARARIMNTEAFF. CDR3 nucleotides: TGCAGTGCTAGAGCACGGATTATGAACACTGAAGCTTTCTTT.

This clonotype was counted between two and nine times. The CDR3 sequence is CASSQERGHLYGYTF. The CDR3 DNA reads as TGTGCCAGCAGCCAAGAAAGAGGGCACCTCTATGGCTACACCTTC. The chain combines TRBV3-1 with TRBJ1-2; no clear D. Trimming took 0 bases from V and 4 from J, leaving 12 bases between them. The CDR3 totals 15 residues. The germline CDR1 and CDR2 sequences are LGHDT and YNNKEL (reference sequence).

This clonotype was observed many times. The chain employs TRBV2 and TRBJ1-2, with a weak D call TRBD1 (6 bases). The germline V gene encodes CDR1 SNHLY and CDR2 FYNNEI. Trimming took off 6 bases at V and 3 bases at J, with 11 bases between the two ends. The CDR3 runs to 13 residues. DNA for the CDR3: TGTGCCAGCAGGGGAAGGGGGTACTATGGCTACACCTTC. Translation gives CASRGRGYYGYTF.

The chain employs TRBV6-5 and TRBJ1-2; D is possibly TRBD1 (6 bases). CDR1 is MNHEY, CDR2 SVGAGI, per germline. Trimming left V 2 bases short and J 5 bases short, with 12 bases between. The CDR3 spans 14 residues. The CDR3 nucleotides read TGTGCCAGCAGTTACAAGATAGGGGGATATGGCTACACCTTC. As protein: CASSYKIGGYGYTF.

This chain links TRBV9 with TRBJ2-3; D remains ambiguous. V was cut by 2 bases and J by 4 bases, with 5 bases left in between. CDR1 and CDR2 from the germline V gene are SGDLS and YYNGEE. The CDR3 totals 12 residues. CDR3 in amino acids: CASSVEADTQYF. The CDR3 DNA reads TGTGCCAGCAGCGTCGAAGCAGATACGCAGTATTTT. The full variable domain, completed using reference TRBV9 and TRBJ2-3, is DSGVTQTPKHLITATGQRVTLRCSPRSGDLSVYWYQQSLDQGLQFLIQYYNGEERAKGNILERFSAQQFPDLHSELNLSSLELGDSALYFCASSVEADTQYFGPGTRLTVL.

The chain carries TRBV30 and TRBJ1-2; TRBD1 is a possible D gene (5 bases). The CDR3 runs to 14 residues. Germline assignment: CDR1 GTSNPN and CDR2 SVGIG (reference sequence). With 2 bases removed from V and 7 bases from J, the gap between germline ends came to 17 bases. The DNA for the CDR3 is TGTGCCTGGAGTCCGGGACTTACATATCGTGGCTACACCTTC. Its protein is CAWSPGLTYRGYTF. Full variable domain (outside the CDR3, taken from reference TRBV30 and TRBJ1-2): SQTIHQWPATLVQPVGSPLSLECTVEGTSNPNLYWYRQAAGRGLQLLFYSVGIGQISSEVPQNLSASRPQDRQFILSSKKLLLSDSGFYLCAWSPGLTYRGYTFGSGTRLTVV.

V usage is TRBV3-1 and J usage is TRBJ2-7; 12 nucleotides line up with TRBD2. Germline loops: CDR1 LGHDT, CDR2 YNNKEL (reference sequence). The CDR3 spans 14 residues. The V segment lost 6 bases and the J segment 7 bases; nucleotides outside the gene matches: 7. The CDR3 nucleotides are TGTGCCAGCAGGACTAGCGGGAGCCTAGGAGAGCAGTACTTC. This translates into CASRTSGSLGEQYF.

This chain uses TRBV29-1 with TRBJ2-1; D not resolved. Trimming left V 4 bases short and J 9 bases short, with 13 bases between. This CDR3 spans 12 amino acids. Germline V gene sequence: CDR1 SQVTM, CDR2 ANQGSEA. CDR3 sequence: CSVVPHRSEQFF. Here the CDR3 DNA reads TGCAGCGTTGTTCCCCATCGAAGTGAGCAGTTCTTC.

Here the CDR3 DNA reads TGTGCCAGCAGTGATCCCGGGACTAGCGGGAGATACGAGCAGTACTTC. Translating it yields CASSDPGTSGRYEQYF. V is TRBV6-2 or TRBV6-3 and J is TRBJ2-7; 14 bases agree with TRBD2. The CDR3 is 16 residues long. The trim removed 5 bases at V and 4 bases at J, leaving 7 bases unmatched. CDR1 is MNHEY and CDR2 is SVGEGT in the germline V gene.